Below are 7 T cell receptor beta chains sequenced from a single sample in a study of blood T cell repertoires in COVID-19. Only in-frame clones appear in the TCRdb table, and some are missing; sequencing was by immunoSEQ multiplex PCR. The sample yields some 340,000 clones, under 85% seen once. The sample was PBMCs or T cells enriched from blood (not recorded which). These receptors were obtained from a woman aged 45-65 years who had recovered from COVID-19.

The chain employs TRBV9 and TRBJ2-4, with TRBD2 matching 10 bases. The CDR3 loop spans 18 amino acids. Germline V gene lookup returns CDR1 SGDLS and CDR2 YYNGEE. Germline trimming cut 0 bases from V and 1 base from J; bases unmatched to any gene: 7. CDR3 nucleotide sequence: TGTGCCAGCAGCGTAGAACCTAGCGGGGGCGAGGCCAAAAACATTCAGTACTTC. Amino acids: CASSVEPSGGEAKNIQYF.

The chain has TRBV18 and TRBJ1-1; TRBD1 agrees at 7 bases. CDR1 is KGHSH and CDR2 is LQKENI in the germline V gene. The CDR3 runs to 14 residues. V lost 4 bases, J lost 8 bases, and 10 bases stayed unmatched. In nucleotides, the CDR3 is TGTGCCAGCTCACGACTAATTACAGGGGAGGAAGCTTTCTTT. Translated: CASSRLITGEEAFF.

The chain combines TRBV18 with TRBJ1-1; TRBD1 agrees at 7 bases. V shed 2 bases, J shed 4 bases, and the junction held 10 bases outside the gene matches. The CDR3 consists of 16 residues. Per germline, CDR1 KGHSH and CDR2 LQKENI. The CDR3: CASSPTDRVDGTEAFF. The CDR3 DNA reads as TGTGCCAGCTCACCAACTGACAGGGTAGATGGCACTGAAGCTTTCTTT.

The chain employs TRBV7-3 and TRBJ2-1, with D maybe TRBD2 (7 bases). The germline gives CDR1 SGHTA, CDR2 FQGTGA. CDR3 length equals 18 residues. The V end lost 5 bases, the J end lost 3 bases, and 23 bases lay between the germline ends. CDR3: CASSKGEWASGVYNEQFF. The CDR3 DNA is TGTGCCAGCAGCAAGGGGGAGTGGGCTAGCGGAGTCTACAATGAGCAGTTCTTC.

The chain has TRBV4-1 and TRBJ2-3, with 15 bases that match TRBD2. Germline CDR1 and CDR2: MGHRA and YSYEKL. With V trimmed by 8 bases and J by 0 bases, 12 bases remained unmatched. This CDR3 has 19 amino acids. The CDR3 DNA follows: TGCGCCAGCGCGGGCTATAGGGGACTAGCGGGGGGTAGCACAGATACGCAGTATTTT. Translation: CASAGYRGLAGGSTDTQYF.

The V and J genes are TRBV5-1 and TRBJ1-4; 7 nucleotides agree with TRBD1. V was pared by 4 bases and J by 8 bases, with 5 bases of the junction left unmatched. CDR3 length equals 13 residues. CDR1 SGHRS and CDR2 YFSETQ come from the germline V gene. The CDR3 coding sequence is TGCGCCAGCAGCAGGGGGCCAGAGGAAAAACTGTTTTTT. This translates into CASSRGPEEKLFF.

In regard to this clone: In the same sample, other DNA sequences code for this CDR3. The chain combines TRBV5-6 with TRBJ1-2, with 7 bases matching TRBD1. Unmatched junction bases numbered 2, after V lost 2 bases and J lost 4 bases. The CDR3 is made up of 13 amino acids. The germline CDR1 and CDR2 sequences are SGHDT and YYEEEE. Written as DNA, the CDR3 is TGTGCCAGCAGCTTAGGGGGCGGCTATGGCTACACCTTC. Translated: CASSLGGGYGYTF.